This TCR beta chain was captured in a study of T cell repertoires in cytomegalovirus infection. The overall study: Recently identified HLA-C-restricted CMV epitopes and well-studied HLA-B-restricted CMV epitopes were used by the study. Both CMV infection and a matching HLA type were indicated by public TCR beta signatures.

This clonotype was seen more than once but under ten times. As yet, its antigen is unknown. CDR3 length: 14 amino acids. V was shortened by 0 bases and J by 0 bases, with 5 bases between the two germline ends. Germline CDR1 is SGHRS and CDR2 is YFSETQ. One entry per CDR3 protein, called by TCRdb with MiXCR from the reads. The sample consists of about 220,000 distinct CDR3 sequences, 35% to 40% of them appearing once. The rearrangement links TRBV5-1 to TRBJ2-3; perhaps TRBD1 as D (5 bases). The source is a human donor in good health (CMV status not recorded). Some clones in this sample may be carry-over from other donors' samples. This sample comprised CD8+ T cells from cultured PBMCs, obtained from culture after CMV antigen stimulation. The CDR3 bases are TGCGCCAGCAGCTTGGACAGGAGCACAGATACGCAGTATTTT. It translates to CASSLDRSTDTQYF.